A selection of T cell receptor beta chains follows, all from one sample in a study of T-cell reconstitution after alpha-beta-depleted transplantation in children. TCRdb reanalysed the PCR reads using MiXCR and keeps one entry per CDR3 protein. Altogether hundreds of thousands of distinct CDR3 sequences are present, roughly 15% being singletons, with the ten largest covering about 41%. The source was PBMCs, mostly from graft donor cells, collected 360 days after TCRalphabeta/CD19-depleted stem cell transplant. These receptors were obtained from a male patient between 2 and 15 years old who had a stem cell transplant for acute lymphoblastic leukemia, so the T cells may come from the graft donor. Each CDR3 is given with its conserved first and last residue. D genes are given only for firm matches. Size is stated for part of the rows, as once, few or many counts, or as a class when the clone is expanded.

V	size	J	D	CDR3	DNA
TRBV28	many	TRBJ1-2	-	CASSTGPSGYTF	TGTGCCAGTTCGACAGGTCCCAGTGGCTACACCTTC
TRBV20-1	-	TRBJ2-7	TRBD2	CSATSGTYEQYF	TGCAGTGCTACCAGCGGGACGTACGAGCAGTACTTC
TRBV5-1	many	TRBJ2-1	TRBD2	CASSSGRTPPEQFF	TGCGCCAGCAGCTCCGGGAGGACCCCGCCTGAGCAGTTCTTC
TRBV5-5	few	TRBJ2-1	-	CASSLTGAEQFF	TGTGCCAGCAGCTTAACCGGGGCTGAGCAGTTCTTC
TRBV12-3/TRBV12-4	-	TRBJ1-1	TRBD1	CASSFPGTGVTEAFF	TGTGCCAGCAGTTTCCCCGGGACAGGGGTCACTGAAGCTTTCTTT
TRBV5-1	few	TRBJ2-1	TRBD2	CASSSRLAGVREQFF	TGCGCCAGCAGCTCCCGACTAGCGGGAGTTCGGGAGCAGTTCTTC
TRBV12-3/TRBV12-4	many	TRBJ2-3	TRBD1	CASSLANRGTDTQYF	TGTGCCAGCAGTTTAGCGAACAGGGGGACAGATACGCAGTATTTT
TRBV12-3/TRBV12-4	-	TRBJ1-2	-	CASSFQGPLHTF	TGTGCCAGCAGTTTCCAGGGCCCGCTTCACACCTTC
TRBV20-1	-	TRBJ1-2	-	CSASVIGSNYGYTF	TGCAGTGCGAGTGTAATAGGGAGCAACTATGGCTACACCTTC
TRBV27	few	TRBJ2-7	TRBD1	CASSGRDRGHTYEQYF	TGTGCCAGCAGTGGCCGGGACAGGGGACATACCTACGAGCAGTACTTC
TRBV28	-	TRBJ1-1	-	CASSFIRGGLTEAFF	TGTGCCAGCAGTTTCATAAGGGGTGGCCTCACTGAAGCTTTCTTT
TRBV6-2/TRBV6-3	few	TRBJ2-1	-	CASSSIGHSRDEQFF	TGTGCCAGCAGTTCTATTGGGCACAGCAGGGATGAGCAGTTCTTC
TRBV5-1	-	TRBJ2-1	-	CASNSGYSYNEQFF	TGCGCCAGCAATAGCGGCTACTCCTACAATGAGCAGTTCTTC
TRBV18	many	TRBJ2-5	TRBD2	CASSRQSASGSETQYF	TGTGCCAGCTCACGTCAATCGGCTAGCGGGAGTGAGACCCAGTACTTC
TRBV30	-	TRBJ2-1	-	CAWSVERALSYNEQFF	TGTGCCTGGAGTGTAGAGAGGGCCCTCTCCTACAATGAGCAGTTCTTC
TRBV11-1	many	TRBJ2-2	TRBD2	CASSPIRGLAGGNTGELFF	TGTGCCAGCAGCCCCATCCGTGGACTAGCGGGAGGTAACACCGGGGAGCTGTTTTTT
TRBV4-1	-	TRBJ2-7	TRBD2	CASSLGTTFYEQYF	TGCGCCAGCAGCCTTGGGACTACCTTCTACGAGCAGTACTTC
TRBV10-3	-	TRBJ2-3	-	CAITRDHTDTQYF	TGTGCCATCACTAGGGACCACACAGATACGCAGTATTTT
TRBV9	-	TRBJ2-3	-	CASSVDPSYDTDTQYF	TGTGCCAGCAGCGTAGACCCCTCATATGACACAGATACGCAGTATTTT
TRBV7-8	-	TRBJ1-1	-	CASSKAGGNTEAFF	TGTGCCAGCAGCAAGGCGGGCGGGAACACTGAAGCTTTCTTT
TRBV6-4	few	TRBJ2-1	-	CASRKTGDLFSGPQFF	TGTGCCAGCAGAAAAACAGGAGACCTGTTCAGCGGGCCCCAGTTCTTC
TRBV28	few	TRBJ2-1	TRBD2	CASSQGLAGVRNEQFF	TGTGCCAGCAGTCAAGGACTAGCGGGAGTGCGGAATGAGCAGTTCTTC
TRBV20-1	few	TRBJ2-1	-	CSANRRTYNEQFF	TGCAGTGCTAACCGGAGAACCTACAATGAGCAGTTCTTC
TRBV10-3	few	TRBJ2-5	TRBD2	CAIQPGLAVQETQYF	TGTGCCATACAACCGGGACTAGCGGTTCAAGAGACCCAGTACTTC
TRBV6-5	-	TRBJ1-2	-	CASRSRRGYTF	TGTGCCAGCAGAAGCAGGAGAGGCTACACCTTC
TRBV12-3/TRBV12-4	-	TRBJ2-2	TRBD2	CASSLGASSGNGELFF	TGTGCCAGCAGTTTGGGGGCGAGTAGCGGGAACGGGGAGCTGTTTTTT
TRBV11-2	-	TRBJ2-2	-	CAITNWNTGELFF	TGTGCCATCACAAACTGGAACACCGGGGAGCTGTTTTTT
TRBV7-9	-	TRBJ2-1	TRBD2	CASSSRGSGSQDEQFF	TGTGCCAGCAGCTCCCGGGGTAGCGGGAGTCAGGATGAGCAGTTCTTC
TRBV5-6	-	TRBJ2-7	TRBD1	CASSLLDRAAYEQYF	TGTGCCAGCAGCTTGCTCGACAGGGCCGCCTACGAGCAGTACTTC
TRBV4-1	-	TRBJ2-7	TRBD1	CASSQLGWQGVISEQYF	TGCGCCAGCAGCCAACTAGGATGGCAGGGGGTAATCTCCGAGCAGTACTTC
TRBV12-3/TRBV12-4	few	TRBJ2-3	-	CASSLTSRGTDTQYF	TGTGCCAGCAGTCTCACTAGCCGGGGCACAGATACGCAGTATTTT
TRBV19	few	TRBJ1-1	-	CASSPRAGMGTEAFF	TGTGCCAGTAGTCCTCGGGCAGGGATGGGCACTGAAGCTTTCTTT
TRBV7-3	many	TRBJ2-1	TRBD2	CASSLTGGFPSNEQFF	TGTGCCAGCAGCTTAACGGGGGGGTTCCCCTCCAATGAGCAGTTCTTC
TRBV4-2	few	TRBJ2-3	TRBD2	CASSQDITSGSRDTQYF	TGTGCCAGCAGCCAAGATATAACTAGCGGGAGTCGGGATACGCAGTATTTT
TRBV6-1	-	TRBJ1-5	TRBD1	CASSPMGQASNQPQHF	TGTGCCAGCAGCCCGATGGGACAGGCCAGCAATCAGCCCCAGCATTTT
TRBV6-1	few	TRBJ2-3	TRBD1	CASSAATGSFTQYF	TGTGCCAGCAGTGCCGCGACAGGGTCCTTTACGCAGTATTTT
TRBV4-1	-	TRBJ2-7	-	CASSQDRGPTRQYF	TGCGCCAGCAGCCAAGATCGGGGACCCACACGGCAGTACTTC
TRBV7-3	few	TRBJ2-3	-	CASSLPGKDTQYF	TGTGCCAGCAGCTTACCCGGAAAAGATACGCAGTATTTT
TRBV12-3/TRBV12-4	many	TRBJ2-5	-	CASSDSSRSETQYF	TGTGCCAGCAGTGATTCCAGTCGCTCGGAGACCCAGTACTTC
TRBV12-3/TRBV12-4	few	TRBJ2-3	TRBD1	CASSAPIDRVTDTQYF	TGTGCCAGCAGTGCGCCTATTGACAGGGTCACAGATACGCAGTATTTT
TRBV5-1	-	TRBJ2-6	-	CASTPSRRSGANVLTF	TGCGCCAGCACTCCGAGTCGGCGGTCTGGGGCCAACGTCCTGACTTTC
TRBV29-1	-	TRBJ2-1	-	CSVEPKEGRRVYNEQFF	TGCAGCGTTGAACCTAAGGAGGGACGGAGAGTTTACAATGAGCAGTTCTTC
TRBV6-5	few	TRBJ1-1	-	CASSQSRGMNTEAFF	TGTGCCAGCAGCCAGAGCAGGGGTATGAACACTGAAGCTTTCTTT
TRBV7-2	few	TRBJ2-1	TRBD2	CASSLGAGGLYNEQFF	TGTGCCAGCAGCTTAGGGGCGGGAGGGCTTTACAATGAGCAGTTCTTC
TRBV12-3/TRBV12-4	many	TRBJ2-7	-	CASSWGRPYEQYF	TGTGCCAGCAGTTGGGGACGGCCCTACGAGCAGTACTTC
TRBV4-1	-	TRBJ2-5	-	CASSRSLQETQYF	TGCGCCAGCAGCCGCTCCCTGCAAGAGACCCAGTACTTC
TRBV11-2	-	TRBJ2-2	-	CASSYLKNTGELFF	TGTGCCAGCAGCTACCTAAAGAACACCGGGGAGCTGTTTTTT
TRBV15	-	TRBJ2-5	TRBD2	CATSRYLPRASGRVETQYF	TGTGCCACCAGCAGATACCTCCCTCGGGCTAGCGGGAGGGTTGAGACCCAGTACTTC
TRBV2	many	TRBJ2-1	-	CASCSGRNEQFF	TGTGCCAGCTGTTCCGGTCGTAATGAGCAGTTCTTC
TRBV20-1	many	TRBJ1-6	-	CSAMTDYNSPLHF	TGCAGTGCTATGACAGACTATAATTCACCCCTCCACTTT
TRBV2	-	TRBJ2-5	TRBD2	CASSESLAGETQYF	TGTGCCAGCAGTGAGAGTCTAGCGGGAGAGACCCAGTACTTC
TRBV6-5	few	TRBJ2-7	TRBD2	CASSYSYLAGGREQYF	TGTGCCAGCAGTTACTCGTATCTAGCGGGAGGACGGGAGCAGTACTTC
TRBV10-3	few	TRBJ1-2	TRBD1	CAISKDRGREGYTF	TGTGCCATCAGTAAGGACAGGGGGCGCGAAGGCTACACCTTC
TRBV7-9	many	TRBJ2-7	-	CASSFSPYEQYF	TGTGCCAGCAGCTTCTCTCCATACGAGCAGTACTTC
TRBV4-3	many	TRBJ2-2	-	CASSQEGRGIGELFF	TGCGCCAGCAGCCAAGAGGGTCGGGGGATCGGGGAGCTGTTTTTT